The clone carrying this T cell receptor beta chain has only a few counts. Antigen specificity is unknown. Looked up from germline, CDR1 is LNHDA and CDR2 is SQIVND (reference sequence). The V end was cut by 9 bases, the J end by 2 bases, with 16 bases between. CDR3 size: 15 residues. The sample belongs to a study of T cells after yellow fever vaccination. Regarding the study as a whole: Some clonotypes, a small share, were shared between CD4 and CD8 compartments. A large majority of primary-vaccination clones showed up again after the booster (approximately 95% CD4, around 88% CD8).

Synthesis of TCR cDNA relied on 5'RACE template switching, which attached a universal primer site and UMIs. TCRdb re-analysed the 5' RACE reads in MiXCR, keeping a single row per CDR3 protein. The sample shows around 300,000 distinct CDR3 sequences, approximately 4% of them seen only once. The input for sequencing was PBMCs, taken 5 days after the yellow fever booster vaccination. The rearrangement joins TRBV19 to TRBJ2-2; perhaps D is TRBD1 or TRBD2 (5 bases each). The receptor was derived from a man aged 18 to 29 who received the YFV17D yellow fever vaccine. This chain's CDR3 is CASTRGGLNTGELFF. As DNA, the CDR3 is TGTGCCAGCACAAGGGGCGGACTTAACACCGGGGAGCTGTTTTTT.